This TCR beta chain was recorded in a study of cytomegalovirus exposure and HLA in healthy donors. Findings of the study overall: In vitro assays verified that a few CMV-associated chains recognized CMV antigens specifically.

About this clone: Its antigen is unknown.

The PCR ran on 60 Vbeta and 13 Jbeta primers. Profiled with immunoSEQ multiplex PCR; TCRdb holds only in-frame clones, not every one. The table lists over 200,000 clones, approximately 70% of them singletons. Trimming cost V 10 bases and J 7 bases; bases outside gene matches: 10. Germline loops: CDR1 MNHEY, CDR2 SVGAGI. There are 14 residues in the CDR3. The rearrangement joins TRBV6-5 to TRBJ1-2; 12 nucleotides agree with TRBD1. The source is a woman aged 25 to 39 in good health and CMV-seronegative. Sequences were obtained from PBMCs. CDR3 nucleotides: TGTGCCACCTCTCCGGGACAGGGGGCGTTTGGCTACACCTTC. Protein product: CATSPGQGAFGYTF.